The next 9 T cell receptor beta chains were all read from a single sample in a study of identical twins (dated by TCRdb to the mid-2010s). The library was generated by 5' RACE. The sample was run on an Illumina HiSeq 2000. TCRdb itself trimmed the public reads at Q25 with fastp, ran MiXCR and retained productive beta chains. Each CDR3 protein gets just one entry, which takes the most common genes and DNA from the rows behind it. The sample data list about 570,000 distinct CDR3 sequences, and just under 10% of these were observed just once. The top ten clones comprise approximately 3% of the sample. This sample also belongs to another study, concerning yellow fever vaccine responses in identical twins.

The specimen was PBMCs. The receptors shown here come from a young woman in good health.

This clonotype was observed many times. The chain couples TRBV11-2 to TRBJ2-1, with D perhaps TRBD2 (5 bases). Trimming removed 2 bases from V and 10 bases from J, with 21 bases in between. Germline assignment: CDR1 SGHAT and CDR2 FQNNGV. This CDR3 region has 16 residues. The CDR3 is CASSLKSGYPLTEQFF. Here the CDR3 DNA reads TGTGCCAGCAGCTTAAAGTCGGGGTACCCGTTAACGGAGCAGTTCTTC.

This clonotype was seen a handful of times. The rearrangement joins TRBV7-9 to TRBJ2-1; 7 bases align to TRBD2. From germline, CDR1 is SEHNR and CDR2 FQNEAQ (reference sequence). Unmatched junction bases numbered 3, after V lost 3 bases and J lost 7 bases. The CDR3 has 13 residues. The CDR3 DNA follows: TGTGCCAGCAGCTTGTGGGAGGGGAATGAGCAGTTCTTC. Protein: CASSLWEGNEQFF.

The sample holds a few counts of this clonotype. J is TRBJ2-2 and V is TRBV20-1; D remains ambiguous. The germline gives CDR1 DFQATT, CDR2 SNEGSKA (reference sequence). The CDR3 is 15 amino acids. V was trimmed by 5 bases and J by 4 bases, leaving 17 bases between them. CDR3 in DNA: TGCAGTGCTGCGCACCGGGCAGGCCGCACCGGGGAGCTGTTTTTT. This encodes CSAAHRAGRTGELFF.

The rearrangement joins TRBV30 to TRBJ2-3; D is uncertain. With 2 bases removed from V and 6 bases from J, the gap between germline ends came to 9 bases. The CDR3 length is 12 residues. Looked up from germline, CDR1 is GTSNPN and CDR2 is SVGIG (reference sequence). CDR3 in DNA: TGTGCCTGGAGTCTCTTTTCGGATACGCAGTATTTT. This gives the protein CAWSLFSDTQYF.

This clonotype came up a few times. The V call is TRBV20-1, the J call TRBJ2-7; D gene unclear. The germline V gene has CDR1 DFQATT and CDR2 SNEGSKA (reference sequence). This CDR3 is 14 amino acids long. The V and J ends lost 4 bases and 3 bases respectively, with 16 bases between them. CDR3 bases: TGCAGTGCTACGAAATTAGAAGGAGTCTACGAGCAGTACTTC. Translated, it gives CSATKLEGVYEQYF.

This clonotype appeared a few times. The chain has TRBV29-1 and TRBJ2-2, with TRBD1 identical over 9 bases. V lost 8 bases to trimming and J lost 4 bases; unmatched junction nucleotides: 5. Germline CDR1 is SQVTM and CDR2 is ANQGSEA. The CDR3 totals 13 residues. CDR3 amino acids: CSIQGAGTGELFF. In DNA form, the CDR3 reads TGCAGCATACAGGGGGCGGGCACCGGGGAGCTGTTTTTT.

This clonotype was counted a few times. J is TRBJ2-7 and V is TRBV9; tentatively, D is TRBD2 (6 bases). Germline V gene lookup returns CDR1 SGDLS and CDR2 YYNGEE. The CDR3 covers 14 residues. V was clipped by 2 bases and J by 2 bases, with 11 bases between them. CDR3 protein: CASSVGPGAYEQYF. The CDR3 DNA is TGTGCCAGCAGCGTTGGGCCGGGGGCCTACGAGCAGTACTTC.

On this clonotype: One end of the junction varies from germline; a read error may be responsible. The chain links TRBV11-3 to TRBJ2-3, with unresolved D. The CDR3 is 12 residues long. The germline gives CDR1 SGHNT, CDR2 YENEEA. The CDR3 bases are TGTGCCAGCAGCTTAGACGTACGTCGTTATATATTT. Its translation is CASSLDVRRYIF.

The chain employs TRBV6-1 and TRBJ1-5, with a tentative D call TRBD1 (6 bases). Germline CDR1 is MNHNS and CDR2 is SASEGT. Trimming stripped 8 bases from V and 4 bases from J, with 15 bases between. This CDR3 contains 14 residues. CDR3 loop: CASGGQRFNQPQHF. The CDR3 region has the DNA TGTGCCAGCGGAGGACAGAGGTTTAATCAGCCCCAGCATTTT.